These 17 T cell receptor beta chains were all obtained from the same sample, sequenced in a study of blood T cell repertoires in COVID-19. TCRdb's table, derived via immunoSEQ multiplex PCR, lists solely in-frame clones and lacks some. The sample includes approximately 300,000 clones, almost 90% of them seen just once. Sequenced material: peripheral blood. The receptors come from a middle-aged woman with COVID-19, enrolled during active disease.

In DNA form, the CDR3 reads TGTGCCAGCAGCTTAGTCCACGGAGTGGACACCGGGGAGCTGTTTTTT. It specifies CASSLVHGVDTGELFF. This chain connects TRBV7-9 to TRBJ2-2; D unresolved. CDR1 is SEHNR and CDR2 is FQNEAQ in the germline V gene (reference sequence). The CDR3 runs 16 residues. Trimming pared 1 base from V and 3 bases from J, leaving 12 bases between.

The rearrangement joins TRBV28 to TRBJ2-2; 8 bases agree with TRBD2. Germline lookup yields CDR1 MDHEN and CDR2 SYDVKM. V trimming: 1 base; J trimming: 4 bases; junction bases outside the gene matches: 11. The CDR3 runs 18 residues. CDR3 residues: CASSLSKRGRVGTGELFF. In DNA form, the CDR3 reads TGTGCCAGCAGTTTATCCAAGCGGGGGAGGGTTGGCACCGGGGAGCTGTTTTTT.

This chain joins TRBV28 and TRBJ2-7; a weak D match, TRBD1 (5 bases). The CDR3 runs to 15 residues. Deletions cut 3 bases from V and 5 bases from J, with 17 bases between. Per the germline V gene, CDR1 is MDHEN and CDR2 is SYDVKM. The CDR3: CASSFELWQGHEQYF. The DNA of the CDR3 is TGTGCCAGCAGTTTTGAATTGTGGCAGGGCCACGAGCAGTACTTC.

This rearrangement joins TRBV19 to TRBJ1-1, with TRBD1 matching over 7 bases. CDR3 length: 15 amino acids. V gave up 5 bases and J gave up 0 bases; unmatched junction bases: 6. Germline V gene sequence: CDR1 LNHDA, CDR2 SQIVND (reference sequence). As DNA, the CDR3 is TGTGCCAGTAGTGAACAGGGGCGACTGAACACTGAAGCTTTCTTT. Its translation: CASSEQGRLNTEAFF.

The rearrangement links TRBV19 to TRBJ1-3; D is unresolved. Deletions cut 3 bases from V and 3 bases from J, with 6 bases between. Germline V gene lookup returns CDR1 LNHDA and CDR2 SQIVND (reference sequence). The length of the CDR3 is 13 residues. The CDR3 DNA sequence: TGTGCCAGTAGTATTGCGGTTGGAAACACCATATATTTT. Its translation is CASSIAVGNTIYF.

This clone was observed once. Distinct nucleotide sequences in the sample also encode this CDR3. V gene TRBV5-1 combines with J gene TRBJ1-1; D gene ambiguous. Deletions cut 2 bases from V and 1 base from J, with 6 bases between. Germline CDR1 SGHRS, CDR2 YFSETQ. This CDR3 has 13 amino acids. The CDR3: CASSLKQNTEAFF. The DNA for the CDR3 is TGCGCCAGCAGCTTAAAACAGAACACTGAAGCTTTCTTT.

This sequence joins TRBV4-2 and TRBJ2-3, with D perhaps TRBD2 (6 bases). There are 16 residues in the CDR3. With 0 bases removed from V and 4 bases from J, the gap between germline ends came to 14 bases. Germline loops: CDR1 LGHNA, CDR2 YNFKEQ. The CDR3 sequence: CASSQDWGERADTQYF. The CDR3 DNA reads TGTGCCAGCAGCCAAGATTGGGGGGAACGGGCAGATACGCAGTATTTT.

The chain couples TRBV6-5 to TRBJ2-7; weak D call: TRBD1 (5 bases). Per the germline V gene, CDR1 is MNHEY and CDR2 is SVGAGI. The CDR3 is 13 residues long. Trimming shortened V by 6 bases and J by 6 bases, and 15 bases separated the two germline ends. The CDR3 coding sequence is TGTGCCAGCAGCACAGCAGGGTACGGCGAGCAGTACTTC. Protein product: CASSTAGYGEQYF.

The rearrangement links TRBV5-6 to TRBJ2-2; tentatively, D is TRBD1 (5 bases). CDR3 length: 17 residues. Germline loops: CDR1 SGHDT, CDR2 YYEEEE. Trimming shortened V by 7 bases and J by 4 bases, and 23 bases separated the two germline ends. The CDR3 protein is CASLAKGQTIPTGELFF. DNA for the CDR3: TGTGCCAGCCTTGCCAAGGGGCAGACGATACCCACCGGGGAGCTGTTTTTT.

This clone has just one count. The J gene is TRBJ2-7, the V gene TRBV2; possibly TRBD1 for D (5 bases). Trimming cost V 0 bases and J 2 bases, with 14 bases left between them. Germline V gives CDR1 SNHLY, CDR2 FYNNEI. The length of the CDR3 is 16 residues. The CDR3 DNA is TGTGCCAGCAGTGAAGCCCTGGGTCAGGGAACCTACGAGCAGTACTTC. Its translation is CASSEALGQGTYEQYF.

The chain is built from TRBV11-2 and TRBJ1-5, with TRBD1 matching 11 bases. The V gene end was trimmed by 4 bases and the J gene end by 11 bases; junction bases not matched to a gene: 13. CDR3 size: 16 residues. Germline loops: CDR1 SGHAT, CDR2 FQNNGV. The CDR3 DNA follows: TGTGCCAGCAGCTCGAAACACCGGGACAGGGGGAGGGCCCAGCATTTT. As protein: CASSSKHRDRGRAQHF.

The chain is built from TRBV12-3 or TRBV12-4 and TRBJ2-7, with D maybe TRBD2 (5 bases). V shed 6 bases and J shed 3 bases, with 12 bases lying between them. This CDR3 has 13 amino acids. For the CDR3, the DNA is TGTGCCAGCAGCCCCGGGATGTTCTACGAGCAGTACTTC. It encodes CASSPGMFYEQYF.

This sequence joins TRBV29-1 and TRBJ1-1; D call uncertain. Germline values: CDR1 SQVTM, CDR2 ANQGSEA. CDR3 length: 14 residues. Trimming pared 0 bases from V and 1 base from J, leaving 9 bases between. CDR3 coding DNA: TGCAGCGTTGAAGACCCGACGGGGAACACTGAAGCTTTCTTT. Translated, it gives CSVEDPTGNTEAFF.

The CDR3 DNA is TGCGCCAGCAGCTTGGGCGTTCCAGGGGGCGGGAATCAGCCCCAGCATTTT. Protein product: CASSLGVPGGGNQPQHF. The V and J genes are TRBV5-1 and TRBJ1-5, with 8 nucleotides matching TRBD1. V gave up 0 bases and J gave up 4 bases; unmatched junction bases: 9. CDR3 length: 17 residues. Germline lookup yields CDR1 SGHRS and CDR2 YFSETQ.

This chain links TRBV12-5 with TRBJ2-5; weak D call: TRBD2 (5 bases). The V end lost 2 bases, the J end lost 7 bases, and 8 bases lay between the germline ends. Germline CDR1 reads LGHNT; CDR2 reads FRNRAP. The CDR3 has 12 amino acids. This chain's CDR3 is CASGLSGGTQYF. The CDR3 DNA sequence: TGTGCTAGTGGTTTGAGCGGAGGGACCCAGTACTTC.

The chain couples TRBV28 to TRBJ2-3, with 7 bases aligning to TRBD2. This CDR3 contains 16 residues. Germline assignment: CDR1 MDHEN and CDR2 SYDVKM. J was trimmed by 5 bases and V by 3 bases; bases with no gene match: 11. CDR3: CASSFRSAGAGDTQYF. The CDR3, as DNA: TGTGCCAGCAGTTTTCGTTCTGCGGGAGCAGGAGATACGCAGTATTTT.

This clone was seen just once. This CDR3 reads CASSYDRGNTEAFF. Here the CDR3 DNA reads TGTGCCAGCAGTTACGACAGGGGGAACACTGAAGCTTTCTTT. The V call is TRBV6-5, the J call TRBJ1-1; TRBD1 aligns across 8 bases. Per the germline V gene, CDR1 is MNHEY and CDR2 is SVGAGI. The CDR3 consists of 14 residues. Trimming cost V 2 bases and J 1 base; bases outside gene matches: 0.